This T cell receptor beta chain was recorded in a study of long-term antiretroviral therapy in people with HIV. Looking at the study overall: The 2015 immediate-ART recommendation was preceded by the earliest samples by about a decade. Study-level points and caveats: Increased diversity was seen after ART, yet it remained lower than in transplant donor controls. Dominant in the repertoire at all time points were clones expanded before ART. Control repertoires displayed wider CDR3 length ranges than the HIV repertoires.

Remarks on this clone: The antigen remains unidentified.

With survey level as its setting, the immunoSEQ assay was v3.0. The repertoire was sequenced with immunoSEQ multiplex PCR; TCRdb's copy has only in-frame clones and lacks some. This table holds about 12,000 clones, 60% to 80% found once. CDR3 length: 17 amino acids. Between the trimmed V and J ends, which lost 0 bases and 4 bases, there was a span of 19 bases. Germline V gene lookup returns CDR1 LGHNA and CDR2 YNFKEQ. The source is a woman between 40 and 50 years old with HIV. Sequencing used unsorted PBMCs, obtained 0.8 years before starting antiretroviral therapy. The chain is built from TRBV4-2 and TRBJ2-7; D is possibly TRBD1 or TRBD2 (5 bases each). The CDR3 reads CASSQEDGILEGYEQYF. Here the CDR3 DNA reads TGTGCCAGCAGCCAAGAGGACGGGATATTAGAGGGGTACGAGCAGTACTTC.